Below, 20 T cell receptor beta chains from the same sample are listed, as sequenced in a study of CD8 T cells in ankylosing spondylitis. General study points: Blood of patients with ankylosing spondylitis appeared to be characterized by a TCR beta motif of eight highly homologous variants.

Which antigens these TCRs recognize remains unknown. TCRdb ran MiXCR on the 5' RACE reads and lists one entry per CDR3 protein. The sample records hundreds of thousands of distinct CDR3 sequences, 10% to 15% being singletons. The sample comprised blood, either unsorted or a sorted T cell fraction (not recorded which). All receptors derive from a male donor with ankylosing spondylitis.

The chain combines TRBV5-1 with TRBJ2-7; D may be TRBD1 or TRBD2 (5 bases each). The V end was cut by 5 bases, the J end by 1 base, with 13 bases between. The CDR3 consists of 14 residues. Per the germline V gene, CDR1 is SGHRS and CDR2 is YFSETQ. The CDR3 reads CASSKWDASYEQYF. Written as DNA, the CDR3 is TGCGCCAGCAGTAAATGGGACGCTTCCTACGAGCAGTACTTC.

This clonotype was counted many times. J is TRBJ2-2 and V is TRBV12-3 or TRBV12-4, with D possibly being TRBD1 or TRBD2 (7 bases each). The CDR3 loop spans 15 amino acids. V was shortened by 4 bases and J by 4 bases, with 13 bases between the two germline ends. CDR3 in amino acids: CASSYPRGGTGELFF. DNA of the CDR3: TGTGCCAGCAGTTACCCCAGGGGGGGCACCGGGGAGCTGTTTTTT.

DNA of the CDR3: TGTGCCAGCAGCCTCCACCGGGACAGACCTATCGGAAAACTGTTTTTT. This sequence encodes CASSLHRDRPIGKLFF. The chain carries TRBV7-9 and TRBJ1-4; 7 bases agree with TRBD1. The CDR3 loop spans 16 amino acids. Germline CDR1 SEHNR, CDR2 FQNEAQ (reference sequence). Trimming removed 5 bases from V and 10 bases from J; junction bases left unmatched: 16.

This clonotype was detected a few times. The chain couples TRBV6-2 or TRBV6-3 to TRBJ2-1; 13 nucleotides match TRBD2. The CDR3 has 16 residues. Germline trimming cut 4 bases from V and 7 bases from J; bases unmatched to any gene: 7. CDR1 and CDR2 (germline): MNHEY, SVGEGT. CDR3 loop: CASSSPLAGGQNEQFF. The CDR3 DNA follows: TGTGCCAGCAGTTCGCCACTAGCGGGAGGGCAAAATGAGCAGTTCTTC.

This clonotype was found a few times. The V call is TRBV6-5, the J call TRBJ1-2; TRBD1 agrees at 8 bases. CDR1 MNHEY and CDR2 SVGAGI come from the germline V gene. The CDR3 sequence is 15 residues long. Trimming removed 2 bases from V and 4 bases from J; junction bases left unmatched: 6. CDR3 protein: CASSYRTGRGYGYTF. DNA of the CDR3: TGTGCCAGCAGTTACAGGACAGGGAGGGGCTATGGCTACACCTTC.

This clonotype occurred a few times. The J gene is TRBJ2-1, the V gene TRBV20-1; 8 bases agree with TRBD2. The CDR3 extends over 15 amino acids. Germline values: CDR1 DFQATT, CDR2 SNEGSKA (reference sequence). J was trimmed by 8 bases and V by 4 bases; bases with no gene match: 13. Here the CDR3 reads CSAKEVSGSSDEQFF. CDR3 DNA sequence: TGCAGTGCTAAAGAGGTGAGCGGGAGTTCGGATGAGCAGTTCTTC.

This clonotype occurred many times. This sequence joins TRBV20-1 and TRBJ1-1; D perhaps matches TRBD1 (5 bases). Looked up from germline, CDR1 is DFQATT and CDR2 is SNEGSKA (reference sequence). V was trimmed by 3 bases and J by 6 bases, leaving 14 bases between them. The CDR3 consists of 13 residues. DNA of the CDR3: TGCAGTGCTAGCTTCCCCGCGACAGCTGAAGCTTTCTTT. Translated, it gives CSASFPATAEAFF.

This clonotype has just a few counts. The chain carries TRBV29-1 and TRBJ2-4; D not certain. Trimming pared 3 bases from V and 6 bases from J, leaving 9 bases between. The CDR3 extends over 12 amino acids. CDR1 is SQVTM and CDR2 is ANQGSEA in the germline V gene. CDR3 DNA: TGCAGCGTTGAGGGTGGGTCAAACATTCAGTACTTC. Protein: CSVEGGSNIQYF.

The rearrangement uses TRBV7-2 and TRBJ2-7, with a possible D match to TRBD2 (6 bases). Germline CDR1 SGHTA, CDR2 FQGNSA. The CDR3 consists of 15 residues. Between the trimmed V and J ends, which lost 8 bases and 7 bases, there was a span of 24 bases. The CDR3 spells CASATYGRDLGEQYF. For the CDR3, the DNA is TGTGCCAGCGCTACTTACGGCAGGGACTTGGGTGAGCAGTACTTC.

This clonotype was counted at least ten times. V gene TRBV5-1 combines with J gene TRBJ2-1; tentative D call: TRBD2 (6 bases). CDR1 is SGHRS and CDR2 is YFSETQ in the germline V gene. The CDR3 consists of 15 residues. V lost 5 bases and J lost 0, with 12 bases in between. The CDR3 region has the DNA TGCGCCAGCAGGGGACTTCCGAGCTCCTACAATGAGCAGTTCTTC. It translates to CASRGLPSSYNEQFF.

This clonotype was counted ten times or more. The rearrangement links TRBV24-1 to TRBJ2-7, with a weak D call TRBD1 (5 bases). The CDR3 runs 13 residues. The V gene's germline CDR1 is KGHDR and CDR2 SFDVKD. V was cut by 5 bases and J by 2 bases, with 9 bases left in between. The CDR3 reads CATSGDSPYEQYF. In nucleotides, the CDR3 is TGTGCCACCAGTGGAGACAGTCCCTACGAGCAGTACTTC.

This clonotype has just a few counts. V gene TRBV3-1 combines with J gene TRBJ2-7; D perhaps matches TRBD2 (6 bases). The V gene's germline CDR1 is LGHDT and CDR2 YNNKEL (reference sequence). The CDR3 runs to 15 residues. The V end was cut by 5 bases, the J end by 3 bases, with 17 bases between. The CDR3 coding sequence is TGTGCCAGCAGCTCGGGAGCGTACAGCGGCTACGAGCAGTACTTC. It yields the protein CASSSGAYSGYEQYF.

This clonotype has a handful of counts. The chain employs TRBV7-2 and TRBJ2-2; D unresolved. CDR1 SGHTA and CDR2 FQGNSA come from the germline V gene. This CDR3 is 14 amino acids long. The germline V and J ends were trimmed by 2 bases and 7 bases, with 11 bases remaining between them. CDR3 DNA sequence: TGTGCCAGCAGCTTAACTAAATCTAACGGGGAGCTGTTTTTT. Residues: CASSLTKSNGELFF.

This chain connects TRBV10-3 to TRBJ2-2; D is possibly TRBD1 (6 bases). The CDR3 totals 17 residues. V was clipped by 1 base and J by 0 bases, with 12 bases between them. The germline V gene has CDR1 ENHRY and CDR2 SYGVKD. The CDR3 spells CAISELGHTSNTGELFF. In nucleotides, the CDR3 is TGTGCCATCAGTGAGTTGGGACATACTTCGAACACCGGGGAGCTGTTTTTT.

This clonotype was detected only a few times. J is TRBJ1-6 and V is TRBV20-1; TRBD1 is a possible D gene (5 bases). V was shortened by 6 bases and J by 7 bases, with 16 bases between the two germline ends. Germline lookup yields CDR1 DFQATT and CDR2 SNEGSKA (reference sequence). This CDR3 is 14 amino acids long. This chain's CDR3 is CSAWTRAWNSPLHF. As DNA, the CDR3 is TGCAGTGCCTGGACAAGGGCTTGGAATTCACCCCTCCACTTT.

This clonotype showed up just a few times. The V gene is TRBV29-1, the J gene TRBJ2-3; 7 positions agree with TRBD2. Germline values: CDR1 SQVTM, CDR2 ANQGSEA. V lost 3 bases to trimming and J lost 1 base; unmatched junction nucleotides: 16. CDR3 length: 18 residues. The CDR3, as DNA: TGCAGCGTTGATTGGGTTTTCTGGCGGGAGAGGGGCACAGATACGCAGTATTTT. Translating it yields CSVDWVFWRERGTDTQYF.

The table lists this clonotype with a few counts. The CDR3 here is CASSQSPTDPYGYTF. The CDR3 bases are TGCGCCAGCAGCCAATCCCCGACGGACCCCTATGGCTACACCTTC. The rearrangement uses TRBV4-3 and TRBJ1-2; no definite D call. With 2 bases removed from V and 4 bases from J, the gap between germline ends came to 14 bases. From germline, CDR1 is LGHNA and CDR2 YSLEER. The CDR3 spans 15 residues.

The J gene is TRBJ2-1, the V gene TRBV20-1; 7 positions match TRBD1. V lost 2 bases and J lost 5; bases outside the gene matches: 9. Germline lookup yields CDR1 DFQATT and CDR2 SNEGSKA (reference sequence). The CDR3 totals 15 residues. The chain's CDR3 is CSARTPGTENNEQFF. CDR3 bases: TGCAGTGCTAGAACCCCCGGGACAGAGAACAATGAGCAGTTCTTC.

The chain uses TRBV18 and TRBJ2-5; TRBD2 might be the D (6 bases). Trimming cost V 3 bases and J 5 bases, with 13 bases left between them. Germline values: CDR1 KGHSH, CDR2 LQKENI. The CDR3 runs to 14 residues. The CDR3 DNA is TGTGCCAGCTCACCGGAGGGCTCACCGGAGACCCAGTACTTC. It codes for CASSPEGSPETQYF.

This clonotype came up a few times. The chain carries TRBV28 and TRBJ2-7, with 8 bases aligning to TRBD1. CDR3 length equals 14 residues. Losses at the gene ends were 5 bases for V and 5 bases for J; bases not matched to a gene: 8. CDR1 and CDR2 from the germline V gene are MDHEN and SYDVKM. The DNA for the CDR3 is TGTGCCAGCAGTCCCCCGGACAGGGTCCACGAGCAGTACTTC. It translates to CASSPPDRVHEQYF.